This TCR beta chain was sequenced for a study of vaccination effects on CD4 cells after COVID-19. ViraFEST expansion of antigen-specific CD4+ T cells with viral peptide pools preceded sequencing. Cells that had been cultured for roughly eleven days were the source of isolated CD4+ T cells. Vaccinated participants had no history of SARS-CoV-2 infection and tested negative for nucleocapsid antibodies. Supplemented with around 9.8 IU/ml IL-2 and 9.5 to 10 ug/ml peptides, two million PBMC per well were kept in culture. Generated by immunoSEQ multiplex PCR, the TCRdb table keeps only in-frame clones and is missing some. The sample lists approximately 87,000 clones, 60% to 80% occurring once. Whole-study results and caveats: Researchers report that only 1 of 255 vaccine-induced clones in healthy vaccinees cross-reacted with common cold coronaviruses.

To note about this clone: Its antigen is currently unknown.

The V end was cut by 1 base, the J end by 5 bases, with 9 bases between. The CDR3 spans 14 residues. Germline V lookup: CDR1 LGHNA, CDR2 YNFKEQ. The receptor was isolated from a human donor who received a COVID-19 vaccine. The input for sequencing was CD4+ T cells from PBMCs cultured with HCoV-229E spike peptides, taken before COVID-19 vaccination. This chain links TRBV4-2 with TRBJ2-1; D gene ambiguous. The CDR3 loop is CASSQGNQHNEQFF. The CDR3, as DNA: TGTGCCAGCAGCCAAGGGAACCAGCACAATGAGCAGTTCTTC.